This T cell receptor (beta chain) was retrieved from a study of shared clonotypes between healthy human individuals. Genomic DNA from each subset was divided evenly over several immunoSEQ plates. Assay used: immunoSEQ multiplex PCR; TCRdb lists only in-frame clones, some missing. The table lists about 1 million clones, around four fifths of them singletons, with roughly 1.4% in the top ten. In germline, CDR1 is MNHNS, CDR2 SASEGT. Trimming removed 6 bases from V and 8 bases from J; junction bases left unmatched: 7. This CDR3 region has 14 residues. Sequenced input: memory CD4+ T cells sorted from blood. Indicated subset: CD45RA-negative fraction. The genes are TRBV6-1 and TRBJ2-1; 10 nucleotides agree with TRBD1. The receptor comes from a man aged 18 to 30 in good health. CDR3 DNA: TGTGCCAGCAGGCACCGGGACAGGGGCTATGAGCAGTTCTTC. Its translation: CASRHRDRGYEQFF.